The rows below give T cell receptor beta chains drawn from one sample of a study of blood T cell repertoires in COVID-19. Some clones are missing from TCRdb's copy, which holds only in-frame ones; the method was immunoSEQ multiplex PCR. The sample holds around 290,000 clones, approximately 90% seen once. The source material was peripheral blood. Source of these receptors: a woman aged 25 to 45 with COVID-19, enrolled during active disease. Each CDR3 is given without its conserved first and last residue. Fields, in order: J gene, V gene, CDR3 protein.

TRBJ2-1 TRBV11-1 ASSLVGGTNNEQF
TRBJ1-5 TRBV7-2 ASSLVATQPQH
TRBJ2-3 TRBV3-1/TRBV3-2 ASSQEVGRSWDTQY
TRBJ2-7 TRBV3-1/TRBV3-2 ASSQGGGQGAYEQY
TRBJ1-5 TRBV28 AIMTAISNQPQH
TRBJ2-1 TRBV3-1/TRBV3-2 ASSQGTSGRFSSYNEQF
TRBJ2-1 TRBV6-2/TRBV6-3 ASSDGLAGTMPYNEQF
TRBJ2-3 TRBV5-4 ASSPSTDTQY
TRBJ1-1 TRBV19 ASSTLTGMGNTEAF
TRBJ1-4 TRBV30 AWSSGGGGEKLF
TRBJ2-1 TRBV11-3 ASSLEGETGVNEQF
TRBJ1-6 TRBV3-1/TRBV3-2 ASSQAGRAFLH
TRBJ1-1 TRBV19 ASSTTNTGFGDSEAF
TRBJ2-1 TRBV7-3 ASSLMSSGGYNEQF
TRBJ2-6 TRBV27 ASSLGGRWSGANVLT
TRBJ1-3 TRBV19 ASLSDRSSGNTIY
TRBJ1-2 TRBV10-2 ASGSYGYT
TRBJ2-1 TRBV7-9 ASSLGLALRNEQF
TRBJ1-1 TRBV5-4 ASSLAGAGDTEAF
TRBJ1-1 TRBV6-5 ASSPGQANTEAF
TRBJ2-7 TRBV24-1 ATSGGASYEQY
TRBJ2-7 TRBV27 ASSFSTGTGVNEQY
TRBJ1-4 TRBV6-5 ASSPGAGEGKLF
TRBJ1-3 TRBV5-1 ASSLEAGGSGNTIY
TRBJ1-3 TRBV5-1 ASSLVGDTIY
TRBJ2-2 TRBV5-1 ASSPQGTSGRWGTGELF
TRBJ1-3 TRBV7-9 ASSSPQGPSGNTIY
TRBJ2-3 TRBV20-1 SARQTDTQY